This T cell receptor beta chain stems from a study of PD-1 blockade in classical Hodgkin lymphoma. Whole-study findings and limits: According to reports, newly diagnosed patients had lower baseline TCR diversity than healthy donors, and relapsed/refractory patients had lower baseline TCR diversity still. Causes of the repertoire differences remain undefined, possibly disease activity or prior therapy.

Time point here: newly diagnosed, previously untreated cHL patient sample. Investigators turned to newly diagnosed, untreated classical Hodgkin lymphoma PBMCs for comparison. Germline CDR1 is MNHEY and CDR2 is SMNVEV (reference sequence). The CDR3 spans 14 residues. The V and J ends lost 4 bases and 11 bases, in that order; junction bases with no gene match: 10. About this clone itself: What it binds is not known.

TCRdb's copy holds only in-frame clones and misses some; the assay was immunoSEQ multiplex PCR. Here the sample spans some 21,000 clones, around 94% being singletons. Sequences were obtained from peripheral blood mononuclear cells (PBMCs). This receptor was obtained from a human donor with classical Hodgkin lymphoma. The chain carries TRBV27 and TRBJ1-1; 10 nucleotides match TRBD1. The CDR3 DNA sequence: TGTGCCAGCAGTTCCCATCGACAGGGGGCGATGGCTTTCTTT. Residues: CASSSHRQGAMAFF.